This T cell receptor beta chain was captured by sequencing in a study of synovial regulatory T cells in juvenile arthritis. Regarding the study as a whole: TCR diversity was lower in inflammation-associated blood Treg cells than in other blood Treg cells. CDR3 overlap with synovial Tregs was higher for iaTregs than other blood Tregs. Synovial Teff and blood CPL repertoires partially overlapped with iaTreg TCR repertoires, which were largely patient-private.

This clone is called medium-sized based on its frequency. The antigen remains unidentified. iaTreg cells were HLA-DR+ Treg cells. Patients were aged median about 12 years with disease lasting median approximately seven years. TCRdb's copy holds only in-frame clones and misses some; the assay was immunoSEQ multiplex PCR. The sample table includes over 1,000 clones. There are 14 residues in the CDR3. Only the protein is available. Looked up from germline, CDR1 is MNHEY and CDR2 is SVGAGI. This clonotype originated in a donor aged 2-30 years with juvenile idiopathic arthritis. The chain joins TRBV6-5 to TRBJ2-1. Sequencing input: Treg cells from blood. Documented subset: HLA-DR+ inflammation-associated blood Treg cells. The CDR3 sequence is CASSYEAVGREQFF.